This TCR beta chain emerged from a study of blood T cell repertoires in COVID-19. For the study at large: From T cells, B-cell-depleted T cells, or PBMCs came the material, which was cDNA or gDNA.

Assignments of participants to cohorts depended upon their own reported clinical history. Exposed participants encountered a COVID-19 case during the 2 weeks preceding study entry. As handled by the study authors: Scientists estimated how many nucleated cells there were by amplifying reference gene primers. Profiled with immunoSEQ multiplex PCR; TCRdb holds only in-frame clones, not every one. The V and J calls and the clone size are those of that table, but D and trimming were determined from the DNA. Of fewer than 400,000 clones in the sample, more than 85% were seen once. This receptor was obtained from a woman aged 25-40 years who had been exposed to COVID-19. Sequencing input: PBMCs or T cells enriched from blood (not recorded which).

The CDR3 sequence: CASSRDGTGELFF. The CDR3 region has the DNA TGTGCCAGCAGCCGGGATGGCACCGGGGAGCTGTTTTTT. The genes are TRBV7-3 and TRBJ2-2; D might be TRBD2 (5 bases). This CDR3 has 13 residues. Germline V gene sequence: CDR1 SGHTA, CDR2 FQGTGA. The V end was cut by 5 bases, the J end by 4 bases, with 8 bases between.